The rows below give T cell receptor beta chains drawn from one sample of a study of Ad26.COV2.S vaccination and SARS-CoV-2 variants. Sequencing used immunoSEQ multiplex PCR; TCRdb keeps in-frame clones, though not all of them. The sample consists of some 500,000 clones, roughly 87% of them appearing once. The sequencing here drew on peripheral blood, taken in a trial of Ad26.COV2.S vaccine versus placebo. These receptors were obtained from a person aged 18-65 years who received the Ad26.COV2.S COVID-19 vaccine or a placebo. Each CDR3 is given with its conserved first and last residue. D genes are given only for firm matches. The size of a clone is reported for some rows only, either as once, few or many, or as a class for expanded clones.

cdr3_aa cdr3_nt j_call v_call clone_size d_call
CASSPLVGVGNTIYF TGTGCCAGCAGCCCACTGGTTGGGGTCGGAAACACCATATATTTT TRBJ1-3 TRBV9 NA NA
CASSEGVRRRYTF TGTGCCAGCAGTGAGGGGGTCCGGCGGAGGTACACCTTC TRBJ1-2 TRBV2 NA NA
CASSRTGTSGDTDTQYF TGTGCCAGCAGTCGAACCGGGACTAGCGGAGACACAGATACGCAGTATTTT TRBJ2-3 TRBV27 NA TRBD2
CASSINLSAGNTIYF TGTGCCAGTAGTATCAACCTCAGCGCTGGAAACACCATATATTTT TRBJ1-3 TRBV19 NA NA
CAISGTGQYGYTF TGTGCCATCAGTGGAACAGGCCAGTATGGCTACACCTTC TRBJ1-2 TRBV10-3 once NA
CASSPRGVWGSNQPQHF TGTGCCAGCAGTCCACGGGGGGTTTGGGGTAGCAATCAGCCCCAGCATTTT TRBJ1-5 TRBV6-6 many NA
CASSFDKNTEAFF TGTGCCAGCAGCTTCGACAAGAACACTGAAGCTTTCTTT TRBJ1-1 TRBV7-7 NA NA
CASSLFSRNTGELFF TGTGCCAGCAGCTTATTTTCCAGGAACACCGGGGAGCTGTTTTTT TRBJ2-2 TRBV11-3 NA NA
CASSLGGISGRNTIYF TGTGCCAGCAGCTTAGGGGGGATATCGGGGCGGAACACCATATATTTT TRBJ1-3 TRBV7-2 NA NA
CSVAGVNTDTQYF TGCAGCGTAGCGGGGGTGAACACAGATACGCAGTATTTT TRBJ2-3 TRBV29-1 NA TRBD2
CASSLDGGTQYF TGTGCCAGCAGCTTGGACGGTGGTACGCAGTATTTT TRBJ2-3 TRBV5-4 NA NA
CASSPLDREDQPQHF TGTGCCAGTAGTCCCTTGGACAGGGAAGATCAGCCCCAGCATTTT TRBJ1-5 TRBV19 NA TRBD1
CASSQVWRERLWSAYNEQFF TGCGCCAGCAGCCAAGTTTGGCGGGAGAGGTTGTGGTCGGCCTACAATGAGCAGTTCTTC TRBJ2-1 TRBV4-3 NA TRBD2
CASKAVDSYNSPLHF TGTGCCAGCAAAGCCGTGGACAGTTATAATTCACCCCTCCACTTT TRBJ1-6 TRBV28 NA NA
CARRAVGDTEAFF TGTGCCAGAAGAGCTGTGGGGGACACTGAAGCTTTCTTT TRBJ1-1 TRBV5-3 NA NA
CASGQRGERGRNIQYF TGTGCTAGTGGTCAAAGGGGGGAGCGGGGACGAAACATTCAGTACTTC TRBJ2-4 TRBV12-5 NA NA
CASSPQGLKGDTQYF TGTGCCAGCAGCCCCCAGGGCCTAAAGGGAGATACGCAGTATTTT TRBJ2-3 TRBV7-3 NA NA
CASSEHKGFINEKLFF TGTGCCAGCAGTGAACATAAAGGGTTCATAAATGAAAAACTGTTTTTT TRBJ1-4 TRBV25-1 NA NA
CASSLGRFNEQFF TGCGCCAGCAGCTTGGGCCGCTTCAATGAGCAGTTCTTC TRBJ2-1 TRBV5-1 once NA
CSVEGLANTEAFF TGCAGCGTTGAAGGGCTTGCGAACACTGAAGCTTTCTTT TRBJ1-1 TRBV29-1 NA NA
CASSLGQGNEKLFF TGCGCCAGCAGCTTGGGACAGGGGAATGAAAAACTGTTTTTT TRBJ1-4 TRBV5-1 NA TRBD1
CASSQETGHTGELFF TGTGCCAGCAGCCAGGAGACAGGGCACACCGGGGAGCTGTTTTTT TRBJ2-2 TRBV4-2 few TRBD1
CASSIFTSGANVLTF TGTGCCAGTAGTATCTTCACCTCTGGGGCCAACGTCCTGACTTTC TRBJ2-6 TRBV19 NA NA
CASSLLGGEAFF TGTGCCAGCAGTTTGTTGGGTGGTGAAGCTTTCTTT TRBJ1-1 TRBV6-6 NA NA
CATSREPPEGYTF TGTGCCACCAGCAGAGAGCCACCGGAGGGCTACACCTTC TRBJ1-2 TRBV15 NA NA
CASSSTASPLTNTEAFF TGTGCCAGCAGCTCGACAGCTAGCCCTCTAACGAACACTGAAGCTTTCTTT TRBJ1-1 TRBV5-6 few NA
CASRVLYEQYF TGTGCCAGCAGGGTATTGTACGAGCAGTACTTC TRBJ2-7 TRBV28 NA NA
CASSPRGWWESGETQYF TGTGCCAGCAGCCCTAGGGGGTGGTGGGAGTCGGGGGAGACCCAGTACTTC TRBJ2-5 TRBV11-3 NA NA
CASSPTGGQGANVLTF TGCGCCAGCAGCCCAACCGGAGGGCAAGGGGCCAACGTCCTGACTTTC TRBJ2-6 TRBV5-1 NA NA
CASSYSLRTEAFF TGTGCCAGCAGTTACTCCCTCCGCACTGAAGCTTTCTTT TRBJ1-1 TRBV6-5 NA NA
CSARGTDTQYF TGCAGTGCTAGAGGCACAGATACGCAGTATTTT TRBJ2-3 TRBV20-1 once NA
CSADYWTQYF TGCAGTGCTGACTACTGGACCCAGTACTTC TRBJ2-5 TRBV20-1 NA NA
CAWNWGRGTDTQYF TGTGCCTGGAACTGGGGCAGGGGGACAGATACGCAGTATTTT TRBJ2-3 TRBV30 NA TRBD1
CASSSRLSEVYGYTF TGTGCCAGCAGTTCCCGGTTGTCGGAAGTCTATGGCTACACCTTC TRBJ1-2 TRBV6-2/TRBV6-3 NA NA
CAWAKDRGDEKLFF TGTGCCTGGGCCAAGGACAGGGGAGATGAAAAACTGTTTTTT TRBJ1-4 TRBV30 NA TRBD1
CASSSKRGGYEQYF TGTGCCAGCAGTTCAAAACGGGGAGGCTATGAGCAGTACTTC TRBJ2-7 TRBV5-4 NA NA
CASSVADRDPDTQYF TGTGCCAGCAGTGTCGCGGACCGCGATCCCGATACGCAGTATTTT TRBJ2-3 TRBV28 NA NA
CASSLAAYNEQFF TGTGCCAGCAGTTTAGCGGCTTACAATGAGCAGTTCTTC TRBJ2-1 TRBV27 NA NA
CASSAYPGTWGGYTF TGTGCCAGCAGCGCCTACCCAGGGACCTGGGGGGGCTACACCTTC TRBJ1-2 TRBV7-8 NA NA
CASSSQGVNTEAFF TGCGCCAGCAGCTCCCAGGGGGTGAACACTGAAGCTTTCTTT TRBJ1-1 TRBV5-1 NA TRBD1
CASSVTSGYNEQFF TGTGCCAGCAGCGTCACTAGCGGATACAATGAGCAGTTCTTC TRBJ2-1 TRBV9 NA TRBD2
CASSLGGISTGELFF TGTGCCAGCAGTTTAGGGGGGATTAGCACCGGGGAGCTGTTTTTT TRBJ2-2 TRBV28 NA NA
CASSPTHLQETQYF TGCGCCAGCAGCCCAACCCACCTCCAAGAGACCCAGTACTTC TRBJ2-5 TRBV5-1 NA NA
CASSAQGGAPILANYGYTF TGTGCCAGCAGCGCCCAGGGAGGAGCACCCATTTTAGCTAACTATGGCTACACCTTC TRBJ1-2 TRBV9 NA NA
CASSQDPRRAGVTEQFF TGCGCCAGCAGCCAAGATCCACGACGAGCGGGAGTTACTGAGCAGTTCTTC TRBJ2-1 TRBV4-3 few TRBD2